The 18 T cell receptor beta chains listed next were all sequenced from one sample in a study of tissue T cells after allogeneic stem cell transplantation. Time point specified: mouse harvest day 7 after allogeneic transplant. Tail vein injection delivered 10^7 T-cell-depleted bone marrow cells and 10^6 splenic CD5+ T cells. Using immunoSEQ multiplex PCR, the repertoire was profiled, and TCRdb retains in-frame clones only, with some absent. The table lists just under 7,500 clones, roughly 53% of them singletons. The source material was gut tissue. Every receptor here comes from a female BALB/c mouse given C57BL/6 T cells with graft-versus-host disease after an allogeneic hematopoietic cell transplant.

This clone was seen a handful of times. Gene names denote mouse genes. The read terminates 1 residue before the CDR3 end, so the remaining end is supplied by the germline J gene. The chain links TRBV5 to TRBJ2-5, with D hard to call. The CDR3 consists of 14 residues. Trimming shortened V by 0 bases and J by 1 base, and 5 bases separated the two germline ends. Germline V gives CDR1 LGHNA, CDR2 YNLKQL (reference sequence). The covered CDR3 bases are TGTGCCAGCAGCCAAGAAGGGCACCAAGACACCCAGTAC. Translating it yields CASSQEGHQDTQY. The whole CDR3 reads CASSQEGHQDTQYF.

This clone showed up just a few times. Gene names and germline refer to mouse. The CDR3 end is not reached by the read, which stops 1 residue before it; the germline J gene fills it in. V gene TRBV13-1 combines with J gene TRBJ2-5, with 9 bases matching TRBD2. The J segment lost 4 bases and the V segment lost 2 bases, leaving 2 bases of the junction unmatched. The CDR3 loop spans 14 amino acids. Per the germline V gene, CDR1 is NSHNY and CDR2 is SYGAGN. This chain's CDR3 is CASSEDWGEDTQYF. The DNA read from the CDR3 is TGTGCCAGCAGTGAGGACTGGGGTGAAGACACCCAGTAC.

This clone came up a few times. Gene names are the mouse ones. The read terminates 1 residue ahead of where the CDR3 ends, so the germline J gene completes it. The genes are TRBV26 and TRBJ1-1; D is uncertain. Germline CDR1 reads KGHPV; CDR2 reads FQNQEV (reference sequence). This CDR3 contains 14 residues. The V gene lost 3 bases and the J gene lost 0 bases, with 8 bases spanning the gap. The covered CDR3 bases are TGTGCCAGCAGTCTTTTCCTTGCAAACACAGAAGTCTTC. Its translation is CASSLFLANTEVF. The full CDR3 sequence reads CASSLFLANTEVFF.

As to this clone: The gene names given are mouse names. The read finishes 1 residue shy of the CDR3 end, and the germline J gene is used to complete it. The rearrangement links TRBV26 to TRBJ1-1, with a possible D match to TRBD1 (5 bases). The CDR3 spans 14 residues. V shed 4 bases and J shed 0 bases, with 9 bases lying between them. CDR1 is KGHPV, CDR2 FQNQEV, per germline (reference sequence). CDR3 DNA (partial): TGTGCCAGCAGTCGACAGCCTGCAAACACAGAAGTCTTC. It yields the protein CASSRQPANTEVF. The entire CDR3 reads CASSRQPANTEVFF.

Comments on this clone: Gene names follow the mouse nomenclature. The CDR3 goes on 1 residue after the read ends, and that part is filled in from the germline J gene. The rearrangement joins TRBV13-2 to TRBJ2-4; TRBD2 might be the D (6 bases). V was shortened by 1 base and J by 1 base, with 7 bases between the two germline ends. Germline-derived CDR1 and CDR2 are NNHNN and SYGAGS (reference sequence). The CDR3 contains 14 residues. Incomplete CDR3 DNA: TGTGCCAGCGGTGATAACTGGGGTCAAAACACCTTGTAC. Protein: CASGDNWGQNTLY. The full CDR3 sequence reads CASGDNWGQNTLYF.

Remarks on this clone: Each gene name is a mouse one. Coverage ceases 1 residue before the CDR3 finishes, and the germline J gene fills in the end. The chain couples TRBV15 to TRBJ2-1; D may correspond to TRBD1 or TRBD2 (6 bases each). Germline V gene lookup returns CDR1 SGHND and CDR2 FRSKSL. The ends were cut back, 1 base at V and 7 bases at J, with 8 bases in the middle. CDR3 length: 13 amino acids. CDR3 DNA, as far as it was read: TGTGCCAGCAGTTTAGGGGGGCGAGCTGAGCAGTTC. Its translation is CASSLGGRAEQF. The full CDR3 protein reads CASSLGGRAEQFF. Using reference TRBV15 and TRBJ2-1 for the parts outside the CDR3, the full variable domain is DAGVTQTPRHEVAEKGQTIILKCEPVSGHNDLFWYRQTKIQGLELLSYFRSKSLMEDGGAFKDRFKAEMLNSSFSTLKIQPTEPKDSAVYLCASSLGGRAEQFFGPGTRLTVL.

Worth noting for this clone: Genes here carry mouse names. The read terminates 1 residue before the CDR3 end, so the remaining end is supplied by the germline J gene. Other nucleotide sequences from this sample produce the same CDR3. V usage is TRBV31 and J usage is TRBJ2-7; 11 bases align to TRBD2. J gave up 3 bases and V 0 bases, and 1 base lay outside the gene matches. Germline CDR1 GKSSPN, CDR2 SITVG. There are 14 residues in the CDR3. The CDR3 here is CAWSLGTGGYEQYF. The part of the CDR3 DNA that was read is TGTGCCTGGAGTCTAGGGACTGGGGGCTATGAACAGTAC.

Points on this clone: Gene names and germline match the mouse. The CDR3 is cut off 1 residue early in the read; its end comes from the germline J gene. The chain recombines TRBV3 with TRBJ1-3; D ambiguous. V lost 1 base to trimming and J lost 1 base, with 5 bases between them. This CDR3 is built from 14 residues. CDR1 SNHLY and CDR2 FYNGKV come from the germline V gene (reference sequence). The sequenced CDR3 bases are TGTGCCAGCAGCTTAGAAAGGTCTGGAAATACGCTCTAT. Protein sequence: CASSLERSGNTLY. The CDR3, in full, reads CASSLERSGNTLYF.

There are a few counts of this clone. These gene names are mouse names. Coverage ceases 1 residue before the CDR3 finishes, and the germline J gene fills in the end. This rearrangement joins TRBV3 to TRBJ2-2; D unresolved. CDR1 is SNHLY and CDR2 is FYNGKV in the germline V gene (reference sequence). Between the trimmed V and J ends, which lost 5 bases and 0 bases, there was a span of 7 bases. The CDR3 extends over 14 amino acids. The CDR3 loop is CASSLTSNTGQLYF. CDR3 bases read: TGTGCCAGCAGCCTTACTTCAAACACCGGGCAGCTCTAC.

This clone turned up a few times. The genes and germline here are from mouse. The read comes to an end 1 residue before the CDR3 does, leaving the germline J gene to fill in the end. V and J are TRBV3 and TRBJ1-4, with D tentatively TRBD1 (6 bases). The V end lost 1 base, the J end lost 7 bases, and 10 bases lay between the germline ends. The germline V gene has CDR1 SNHLY and CDR2 FYNGKV (reference sequence). The CDR3 sequence is 14 residues long. The CDR3 spells CASSLGGASERLFF. CDR3 bases read: TGTGCCAGCAGCTTAGGGGGGGCTAGCGAAAGATTATTT. Full variable domain (missing parts from reference TRBV3 and TRBJ1-4): GPKVLQIPSHQIIDMGQMVTLNCDPVSNHLYFYWYKQILGQQMEFLVNFYNGKVMEKSKLFKDQFSVERPDGSYFTLKIQPTALEDSAVYFCASSLGGASERLFFGHGTKLSVL.

In the case of this clone: All gene names here are mouse names. The read ends 1 residue before the CDR3 terminus; that terminus is restored from the germline J gene. The chain couples TRBV26 to TRBJ2-7, with D possibly being TRBD2 (6 bases). Germline loops: CDR1 KGHPV, CDR2 FQNQEV (reference sequence). Trimming pared 8 bases from V and 2 bases from J, leaving 10 bases between. CDR3 size: 12 residues. CDR3 bases read: TGTGCCAGCGGCCGGGGGGCCTATGAACAGTAC. It yields the protein CASGRGAYEQY. The CDR3 in its entirety is CASGRGAYEQYF.

Points on this clone: The gene names here belong to mouse. The read terminates 1 residue before the CDR3 end, so the remaining end is supplied by the germline J gene. The chain joins TRBV3 to TRBJ1-1, with a tentative D call TRBD1 (5 bases). This CDR3 is 12 amino acids long. The germline V gene encodes CDR1 SNHLY and CDR2 FYNGKV (reference sequence). Trimming cost V 6 bases and J 1 base, with 6 bases left between them. The CDR3 loop is CASRGANTEVFF. Partial CDR3 DNA: TGTGCCAGCAGAGGGGCGAACACAGAAGTCTTC.

For this clone: Any gene name here is a mouse gene name. The covered CDR3 bases are TGTGCCAGCAGCAAAGAGGCTGAGCAGTTC. This translates into CASSKEAEQF. The whole CDR3 protein reads CASSKEAEQFF. The chain carries TRBV26 and TRBJ2-1; D is unresolved. The missing CDR3 end, 1 residue past where the read stops, is filled in from the germline J gene. The length of the CDR3 is 11 residues. V was trimmed by 6 bases and J by 7 bases, leaving 7 bases between them. The germline V gene encodes CDR1 KGHPV and CDR2 FQNQEV (reference sequence).

On this clone itself: Mouse names are used for the genes. The missing CDR3 end, 1 residue past where the read stops, is filled in from the germline J gene. The chain couples TRBV15 to TRBJ2-7, with TRBD1 matching 9 bases. Germline values: CDR1 SGHND, CDR2 FRSKSL. CDR3 size: 13 residues. The V and J ends lost 7 bases and 2 bases, in that order; junction bases with no gene match: 3. The part of the CDR3 DNA that was read is TGTGCCAGCACCGGGACAGGGACCTATGAACAGTAC. This sequence encodes CASTGTGTYEQY. Given in full, the CDR3 is CASTGTGTYEQYF. Full variable domain (missing parts from reference TRBV15 and TRBJ2-7): DAGVTQTPRHEVAEKGQTIILKCEPVSGHNDLFWYRQTKIQGLELLSYFRSKSLMEDGGAFKDRFKAEMLNSSFSTLKIQPTEPKDSAVYLCASTGTGTYEQYFGPGTRLTVL.

With regard to this clone: Gene names and germline match the mouse. The sequenced part of the CDR3 DNA is TGTGCCAGCTCTCTCGGGGACAGGGACACCGGGCAGCTCTAC. It yields the protein CASSLGDRDTGQLY. The whole CDR3 reads CASSLGDRDTGQLYF. V usage is TRBV12-1 and J usage is TRBJ2-2, with 9 bases that match TRBD1. The CDR3 end falls 1 residue outside the read, so it is completed with the germline J gene. The CDR3 contains 15 residues. Germline assignment: CDR1 SGHSN and CDR2 HYEKVE. V shed 0 bases, J shed 3 bases, and the junction held 1 base outside the gene matches.

With regard to this clone: Gene labels here are mouse ones. CDR3 DNA, as far as it was read: TGTGCCAGCAGCTGGGACAGCCAAGACACCCAGTAC. This sequence encodes CASSWDSQDTQY. The whole CDR3 protein reads CASSWDSQDTQYF. V is TRBV3 and J is TRBJ2-5, with 7 bases matching TRBD1. The read ends 1 residue before the CDR3 terminus; that terminus is restored from the germline J gene. The germline gives CDR1 SNHLY, CDR2 FYNGKV (reference sequence). The V and J ends lost 4 bases and 2 bases, in that order; junction bases with no gene match: 0. This CDR3 is built from 13 residues.

Comment on this clone: The gene names here belong to mouse. The CDR3 end is not reached by the read, which stops 1 residue before it; the germline J gene fills it in. The chain employs TRBV26 and TRBJ1-4; D unresolved. The CDR3 runs to 12 residues. Trimming took 4 bases from V and 4 from J, leaving 4 bases between them. The germline CDR1 and CDR2 sequences are KGHPV and FQNQEV (reference sequence). The DNA read from the CDR3 is TGTGCCAGCAGTCGGGGCAACGAAAGATTATTT. It translates to CASSRGNERLF. The full CDR3 protein reads CASSRGNERLFF.

In the case of this clone: Each gene name is a mouse one. The read ends 1 residue before the CDR3 terminus; that terminus is restored from the germline J gene. V gene TRBV26 combines with J gene TRBJ2-5; D may match TRBD1 or TRBD2 (6 bases each). This CDR3 is built from 14 residues. Germline CDR1 reads KGHPV; CDR2 reads FQNQEV (reference sequence). With 6 bases removed from V and 1 base from J, the gap between germline ends came to 11 bases. The covered CDR3 bases are TGTGCCAGCAGGAGGGGGGTTTACCAAGACACCCAGTAC. This gives the protein CASRRGVYQDTQY. The entire CDR3 protein is CASRRGVYQDTQYF.